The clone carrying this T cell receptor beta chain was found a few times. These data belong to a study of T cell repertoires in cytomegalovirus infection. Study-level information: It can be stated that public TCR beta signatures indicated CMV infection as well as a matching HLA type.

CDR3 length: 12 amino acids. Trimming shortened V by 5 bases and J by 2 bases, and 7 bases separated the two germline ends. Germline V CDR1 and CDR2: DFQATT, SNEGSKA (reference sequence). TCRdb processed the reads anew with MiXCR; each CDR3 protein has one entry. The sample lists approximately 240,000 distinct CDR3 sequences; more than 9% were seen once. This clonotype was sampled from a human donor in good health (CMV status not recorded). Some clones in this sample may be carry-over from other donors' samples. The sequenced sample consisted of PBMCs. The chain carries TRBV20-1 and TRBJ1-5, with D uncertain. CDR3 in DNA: TGCAGTGCTGCCCGCGGCAATCAGCCCCAGCATTTT. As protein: CSAARGNQPQHF.